These 32 T cell receptor beta chains were sequenced from one sample in a study of regulatory T cells in long-lasting Graves disease. Time point denoted: persistent/refractory GD, antithyroid drugs over 5 years with positive TRAb. PBMCs were the source of the RNA used for TCR sequencing. Investigators prepared the TCR beta libraries by applying iRepertoire HTBI primers and Arm-PCR of CDR3 regions. Each CDR3 protein gets one entry after TCRdb re-called the multiplex PCR reads with MiXCR. The table shows 400,000 to 500,000 distinct CDR3 sequences, with roughly 21% occurring only once. Sequenced material: peripheral blood mononuclear cells (PBMCs), taken when the disease was refractory, from a patient treated with antithyroid drugs. The receptors shown here come from a female donor with Graves disease.

This clonotype has at least ten counts. This sequence joins TRBV6-1 and TRBJ1-2; D not resolved. This CDR3 is 13 amino acids long. Trimming left V 2 bases short and J 4 bases short, with 8 bases between. Germline V gene sequence: CDR1 MNHNS, CDR2 SASEGT. CDR3 residues: CASSESGSYGYTF. The DNA for the CDR3 is TGTGCCAGCAGTGAATCGGGCAGCTATGGCTACACCTTC.

In this sample, this clonotype turned up many times. The chain joins TRBV7-8 to TRBJ2-7, with D perhaps TRBD1 or TRBD2 (6 bases each). Germline CDR1 SGHVS, CDR2 FQNEAQ. V shed 0 bases and J shed 6 bases, with 15 bases lying between them. There are 15 residues in the CDR3. As DNA, the CDR3 is TGTGCCAGCAGCTTAGCGCTAAGGGGGGCTGCCGAGCAGTACTTC. Its protein is CASSLALRGAAEQYF.

This clonotype was seen many times. The V gene is TRBV24-1, the J gene TRBJ1-2; D is undetermined. The CDR3 extends over 16 amino acids. The germline V gene has CDR1 KGHDR and CDR2 SFDVKD. V lost 3 bases, J lost 3 bases, and 16 bases lay in between. The CDR3 sequence: CATSDPTTSGDYGYTF. DNA for the CDR3: TGTGCCACCAGTGATCCTACGACATCGGGAGACTATGGCTACACCTTC.

A few counts support this clonotype. The rearrangement links TRBV4-2 to TRBJ2-2, with 11 nucleotides matching TRBD2. The V gene's germline CDR1 is LGHNA and CDR2 YNFKEQ. The CDR3 length is 18 residues. V was clipped by 8 bases and J by 3 bases; unmatched bases: 14. CDR3 in DNA: TGTGCCAGCGGACGCAAGTTCACTAGCGGGAGTCACACCGGGGAGCTGTTTTTT. As protein: CASGRKFTSGSHTGELFF.

The table lists this clonotype with a count of one. Compared with germline, one end of the junction differs, possibly owing to a read error. The chain combines TRBV20-1 with TRBJ2-2; 12 nucleotides match TRBD1. Germline V gene sequence: CDR1 DFQATT, CDR2 SNEGSKA (reference sequence). The CDR3 spans 18 residues. The CDR3 bases are TGCGGTGCTAGAGACGAAAAAGGGACAGGGGGCTACGGCGGGGAGCTGTTTTTT. This translates into CGARDEKGTGGYGGELFF.

This clonotype was picked up many times. CDR3 nucleotides: TGTGCCAGCAGTGAGAGGGGGCCCTACAATGAGCAGTTCTTC. Translating it yields CASSERGPYNEQFF. This chain joins TRBV2 and TRBJ2-1; 7 bases agree with TRBD1. After removal of 3 bases from V and 2 bases from J, the junction contained 1 base not matched to a gene. Germline V CDR1 and CDR2: SNHLY, FYNNEI. The CDR3 totals 14 residues.

This clonotype was picked up a small number of times. The rearrangement joins TRBV10-3 to TRBJ2-2; 10 bases map to TRBD1. The trim removed 8 bases at V and 3 bases at J, leaving 3 bases unmatched. Germline V gene data show CDR1 as ENHRY and CDR2 as SYGVKD. The CDR3 totals 14 residues. CDR3 sequence: CAIAGTGDTGELFF. The CDR3 nucleotides read TGTGCCATCGCCGGGACAGGGGACACCGGGGAGCTGTTTTTT.

This clonotype was found many times. V gene TRBV12-3 or TRBV12-4 combines with J gene TRBJ1-5; 7 bases line up with TRBD1. The CDR3 spans 15 residues. Trimming removed 3 bases from V and 6 bases from J; junction bases left unmatched: 8. Here the CDR3 reads CASSFGQVQGQPQHF. In DNA form, the CDR3 reads TGTGCCAGCAGTTTCGGACAGGTCCAGGGTCAGCCCCAGCATTTT.

This clonotype has just a few counts. J is TRBJ2-7 and V is TRBV3-1; TRBD2 matches 14 bases. Germline lookup yields CDR1 LGHDT and CDR2 YNNKEL (reference sequence). V dropped 4 bases and J dropped 5; count of bases not matched to a gene: 10. The CDR3 is made up of 17 amino acids. CDR3 DNA: TGTGCCAGCAGCCGAGGGACTAGCGGGAGTCCTTCAGACGAGCAGTACTTC. Its protein is CASSRGTSGSPSDEQYF.

V usage is TRBV4-1 and J usage is TRBJ2-5; the D gene is possibly TRBD1 (8 bases). CDR3 length: 16 residues. The germline V gene has CDR1 MGHRA and CDR2 YSYEKL. The V and J ends lost 4 bases and 5 bases respectively, with 20 bases between them. DNA for the CDR3: TGCGCCAGCAGCCCCTCACAGGGGGGGCAAGTGGAGACCCAGTACTTC. This translates into CASSPSQGGQVETQYF.

The J gene is TRBJ1-4, the V gene TRBV28; 9 bases map to TRBD1. The ends lost 8 bases at V and 10 bases at J; junction bases unmatched: 11. The CDR3 loop spans 14 amino acids. Germline V gene data show CDR1 as MDHEN and CDR2 as SYDVKM. This CDR3 is CASLQGARGGKLFF. The CDR3 bases are TGTGCCAGCCTACAGGGGGCACGCGGGGGAAAACTGTTTTTT.

The table lists this clonotype with many counts. The chain has TRBV11-2 and TRBJ2-7; TRBD2 matches at 9 bases. From germline, CDR1 is SGHAT and CDR2 FQNNGV. The junction had 6 bases not matched to a gene; V was cut back by 2 bases and J by 4 bases. The CDR3 has 15 amino acids. The CDR3 DNA reads TGTGCCAGCAGCTTATCGCTAGCGGGGTCTTACGAGCAGTACTTC. Translating it yields CASSLSLAGSYEQYF.

The J gene is TRBJ1-6, the V gene TRBV5-6; D is possibly TRBD1 (5 bases). Germline V gene sequence: CDR1 SGHDT, CDR2 YYEEEE. Trimming took off 0 bases at V and 8 bases at J, with 9 bases between the two ends. The CDR3 has 14 residues. The CDR3 here is CASSLGPTDSPLHF. CDR3 nucleotides: TGTGCCAGCAGCTTGGGGCCGACAGATTCACCCCTCCACTTT.

The chain uses TRBV2 and TRBJ2-3, with 7 bases lining up with TRBD1. This CDR3 comprises 14 residues. With V trimmed by 6 bases and J by 4 bases, 7 bases remained unmatched. CDR1 is SNHLY, CDR2 FYNNEI, per germline. The CDR3 nucleotides are TGTGCCAGCAGGAACCCTCAGGGGGCAGATACGCAGTATTTT. The encoded protein is CASRNPQGADTQYF.

This clonotype has at least ten counts. The chain has TRBV6-5 and TRBJ1-2; perhaps TRBD1 as D (6 bases). Trimming left V 2 bases short and J 4 bases short, with 8 bases between. The CDR3 runs to 13 residues. In germline, CDR1 is MNHEY, CDR2 SVGAGI. In nucleotides, the CDR3 is TGTGCCAGCAGTTACCAGGGGAGCTATGGCTACACCTTC. Encoded protein: CASSYQGSYGYTF.

This clonotype was found a few times. The genes are TRBV5-1 and TRBJ2-7; the D call may be TRBD1 or TRBD2 (5 bases each). Germline assignment: CDR1 SGHRS and CDR2 YFSETQ. This CDR3 contains 13 residues. Trimming removed 4 bases at V and 6 bases at J, with 14 bases between. CDR3 sequence reads: CASSLGRSSEQYF. The CDR3, as DNA: TGCGCCAGCAGCCTGGGACGCTCCAGCGAGCAGTACTTC.

The chain carries TRBV6-1 and TRBJ2-1; D is perhaps TRBD2 (5 bases). V shed 6 bases and J shed 2 bases, with 11 bases lying between them. The CDR3 sequence is 14 residues long. Germline values: CDR1 MNHNS, CDR2 SASEGT. CDR3 sequence reads: CASRRTPAYNEQFF. The CDR3 nucleotides read TGTGCCAGCAGACGGACTCCAGCCTACAATGAGCAGTTCTTC.

This clonotype was recorded many times. The chain couples TRBV12-3 or TRBV12-4 to TRBJ2-2; TRBD1 agrees at 7 bases. CDR3 length: 17 amino acids. Trimming removed 1 base from V and 1 base from J; junction bases left unmatched: 6. The CDR3 reads CASSLGTGARNTGELFF. Written as DNA, the CDR3 is TGTGCCAGCAGTTTAGGGACAGGAGCTAGGAACACCGGGGAGCTGTTTTTT.

The V and J genes are TRBV10-3 and TRBJ2-3; 7 nucleotides line up with TRBD2. Per the germline V gene, CDR1 is ENHRY and CDR2 is SYGVKD. V lost 8 bases and J lost 5; bases outside the gene matches: 7. CDR3 length: 13 residues. CDR3 sequence: CAIGEGMIDTQYF. The CDR3 coding sequence is TGTGCCATCGGGGAGGGGATGATAGATACGCAGTATTTT.

This clonotype was detected many times. The CDR3 protein is CASSGYRGAGELFF. The CDR3 DNA reads TGTGCCAGTAGTGGCTACAGGGGAGCCGGGGAGCTGTTTTTT. The chain combines TRBV19 with TRBJ2-2; 7 bases are shared with TRBD1. Trimming at V came to 5 bases and at J to 6 bases, leaving 6 bases not matched to a gene. The germline V gene encodes CDR1 LNHDA and CDR2 SQIVND (reference sequence). CDR3 length: 14 amino acids.

There are many counts of this clonotype. The chain is built from TRBV20-1 and TRBJ2-5; D is perhaps TRBD2 (5 bases). V was shortened by 6 bases and J by 5 bases, with 13 bases between the two germline ends. The CDR3 has 12 residues. Germline values: CDR1 DFQATT, CDR2 SNEGSKA (reference sequence). CDR3 residues: CSAETWEETQYF. The CDR3 DNA sequence: TGCAGTGCGGAGACCTGGGAGGAGACCCAGTACTTC.

This clonotype was recorded many times. The chain links TRBV20-1 to TRBJ2-5; D is perhaps TRBD2 (6 bases). Germline V CDR1 and CDR2: DFQATT, SNEGSKA (reference sequence). The CDR3 covers 13 residues. Trimming pared 5 bases from V and 4 bases from J, leaving 14 bases between. The DNA for the CDR3 is TGCAGTGCTTTCCCCGGGAGCCCAGAGACCCAGTACTTC. Translation: CSAFPGSPETQYF.

In this sample, this clonotype turned up a few times. The chain couples TRBV7-8 to TRBJ2-7; 8 bases fit TRBD2. Looked up from germline, CDR1 is SGHVS and CDR2 is FQNEAQ. The CDR3 covers 16 residues. Trimming at V came to 0 bases and at J to 4 bases, leaving 8 bases not matched to a gene. CDR3 residues: CASSLAYSGGKYEQYF. The CDR3 nucleotides are TGTGCCAGCAGCTTAGCGTATTCGGGAGGGAAGTACGAGCAGTACTTC.

This clonotype was picked up one time. The junction and the germline gene differ at one end; a read error may be behind it. In nucleotides, the CDR3 is TGTGCCAGCAGTGCGACTAGCAGTCAAGGGACCCAGTACTTC. Translated: CASSATSSQGTQYF. The gene calls are TRBV2 and TRBJ2-5; TRBD2 agrees at 7 bases. Germline CDR1 is SNHLY and CDR2 is FYNNEI. The CDR3 extends over 14 amino acids.

This chain connects TRBV27 to TRBJ2-1; 10 bases are shared with TRBD2. J gave up 8 bases and V 8 bases, and 12 bases lay outside the gene matches. This CDR3 spans 15 amino acids. The germline V gene has CDR1 MNHEY and CDR2 SMNVEV (reference sequence). CDR3 sequence: CASSRVLAGVYEQFF. CDR3 nucleotide sequence: TGTGCCAGCTCTAGAGTGCTAGCGGGAGTTTATGAGCAGTTCTTC.

Worth noting for this clonotype: The conserved phenylalanine or tryptophan normally closing the CDR3 is absent here, so this likely arose from a read error. V and J are TRBV19 and TRBJ1-4; 8 positions match TRBD1. The CDR3 loop spans 15 amino acids. V dropped 6 bases and J dropped 0; count of bases not matched to a gene: 3. The germline gives CDR1 LNHDA, CDR2 SQIVND (reference sequence). This CDR3 reads CASRDRVATNEKLFS. The CDR3 bases are TGTGCCAGTAGGGACAGGGTTGCAACTAATGAAAAACTGTTTTCT.

This clonotype was seen only a few times. The chain links TRBV5-6 to TRBJ1-5; 7 bases are shared with TRBD1. With 2 bases clipped from V and 2 bases from J, the junction kept 4 bases outside the gene matches. The CDR3 runs to 15 residues. Germline V gene data show CDR1 as SGHDT and CDR2 as YYEEEE. DNA of the CDR3: TGTGCCAGCAGCTTACAGGGGCTTGGCAATCAGCCCCAGCATTTT. Amino acids: CASSLQGLGNQPQHF.

A single count supports this clonotype. V gene TRBV27 combines with J gene TRBJ1-1; a weak D match, TRBD1 (5 bases). V was cut by 6 bases and J by 2 bases, with 16 bases left in between. Germline CDR1 is MNHEY and CDR2 is SMNVEV (reference sequence). There are 15 residues in the CDR3. The CDR3 protein is CASSPGTATNTEAFF. CDR3 nucleotide sequence: TGTGCCAGCAGCCCCGGGACGGCCACCAACACTGAAGCTTTCTTT.

As regards this clonotype: Possible read error: a much larger clone is one base away. As the CDR3 is not closed by the conserved phenylalanine or tryptophan, this likely results from a read error. This rearrangement joins TRBV6-1 to TRBJ2-2; no clear D gene. Germline-derived CDR1 and CDR2 are MNHNS and SASEGT. Trimming removed 3 bases from V and 7 bases from J, with 6 bases in between. The CDR3 runs to 12 residues. CDR3 bases: TGTGCCAGCAGTGAGTCTCACGGGGAGCTGTTTCTT. Its translation: CASSESHGELFL.

This clonotype was seen repeatedly, ten times or more. The V call is TRBV9, the J call TRBJ2-5, with TRBD1 as a possible D gene (5 bases). Germline assignment: CDR1 SGDLS and CDR2 YYNGEE. This CDR3 region has 14 residues. Trimming took off 4 bases at V and 0 bases at J, with 10 bases between the two ends. CDR3 sequence reads: CASSPPGYQETQYF. CDR3 DNA: TGTGCCAGCAGCCCTCCAGGGTACCAAGAGACCCAGTACTTC.

This clonotype has ten or more counts. The V gene is TRBV5-1, the J gene TRBJ1-1; possible D gene TRBD1, 5 bases. This CDR3 region has 14 residues. Germline values: CDR1 SGHRS, CDR2 YFSETQ. Trimming pared 0 bases from V and 3 bases from J, leaving 9 bases between. CDR3 sequence: CASSLVLGDTEAFF. CDR3 in DNA: TGCGCCAGCAGCTTGGTTTTGGGGGACACTGAAGCTTTCTTT. Variable domain in full (rest from reference TRBV5-1 and TRBJ1-1): KAGVTQTPRYLIKTRGQQVTLSCSPISGHRSVSWYQQTPGQGLQFLFEYFSETQRNKGNFPGRFSGRQFSNSRSEMNVSTLELGDSALYLCASSLVLGDTEAFFGQGTRLTVV.

This clonotype was recorded many times. This chain joins TRBV6-2 or TRBV6-3 and TRBJ1-1; 7 positions agree with TRBD1. V gave up 2 bases and J gave up 1 base; unmatched junction bases: 7. CDR3 length: 16 amino acids. Looked up from germline, CDR1 is MNHEY and CDR2 is SVGEGT. CDR3 sequence reads: CASSYRAGGTNTEAFF. DNA for the CDR3: TGTGCCAGCAGTTACAGGGCAGGGGGAACGAACACTGAAGCTTTCTTT.